This TCR beta chain was identified in a study of blood T cell repertoires in COVID-19. All recovered Cohort 3 donors got two negative PCRs, got clearance, or saw symptom resolution. The protocol was immunoSEQ multiplex PCR, while the TCRdb copy is restricted to in-frame clones and leaves out a portion. The sample consists of around 140,000 clones, more than 75% of them appearing once. Sequencing used PBMCs or T cells enriched from blood (not recorded which). The source of this sequence is a man between 60 and 75 years old who had recovered from COVID-19.

This chain's CDR3 is CSVRGENNEQFF. As DNA, the CDR3 is TGCAGCGTGCGGGGGGAAAACAATGAGCAGTTCTTC. The chain employs TRBV29-1 and TRBJ2-1, with TRBD2 matching 8 bases. Germline V gene lookup returns CDR1 SQVTM and CDR2 ANQGSEA. The V gene end was trimmed by 6 bases and the J gene end by 5 bases; junction bases not matched to a gene: 3. The CDR3 is 12 residues long.